This TCR beta chain was recorded in a study of blood T cell repertoires in COVID-19. For the study at large: Sample material is recorded as cDNA or gDNA derived from T cells, B-cell-depleted T cells, or PBMCs.

Sequencing used immunoSEQ multiplex PCR; TCRdb keeps in-frame clones, though not all of them. This sample has some 220,000 clones; about 88% occur once, and the top ten carry 2.5% to 3%. The CDR3 runs 16 residues. Germline lookup yields CDR1 MNHEY and CDR2 SVGEGT. J gave up 6 bases and V 2 bases, and 7 bases lay outside the gene matches. The cohort comprised adults aged 18 to 89 years residing in about two dozen US areas. Participant-given clinical history determined each cohort assignment. Recovered status in Cohort 3 required two negative PCRs, clearance, or symptom resolution. This chain joins TRBV6-2 or TRBV6-3 and TRBJ1-4, with 9 positions matching TRBD1. Sequencing used PBMCs or T cells enriched from blood (not recorded which). The receptor was isolated from a woman in her twenties or thirties who had recovered from COVID-19. The CDR3 bases are TGTGCCAGCAGTTACAGACCGGGACAGGGAGATGAAAAACTGTTTTTT. It translates to CASSYRPGQGDEKLFF.